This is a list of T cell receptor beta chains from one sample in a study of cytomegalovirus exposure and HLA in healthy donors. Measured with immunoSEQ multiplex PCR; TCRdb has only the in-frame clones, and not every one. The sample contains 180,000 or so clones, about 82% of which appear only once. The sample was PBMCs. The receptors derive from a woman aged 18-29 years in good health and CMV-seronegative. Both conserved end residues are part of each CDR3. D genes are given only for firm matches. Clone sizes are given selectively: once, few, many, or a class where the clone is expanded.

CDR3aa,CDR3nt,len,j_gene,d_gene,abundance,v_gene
CASSSSYSGANVLTF,TGTGCCAGCAGTTCTTCTTACTCTGGGGCCAACGTCCTGACTTTC,15,TRBJ2-6,.,.,TRBV27
CSSSLAVRVADNEQFF,TGTTCCAGCAGCTTAGCGGTTCGGGTAGCAGACAATGAGCAGTTCTTC,16,TRBJ2-1,.,.,TRBV7-9
CASSQTGTGDTEAFF,TGTGCCAGCAGCCAAACCGGGACAGGGGACACTGAAGCTTTCTTT,15,TRBJ1-1,TRBD1,.,TRBV5-5
CASSVMANGYNEQFF,TGTGCCAGTAGTGTTATGGCCAATGGCTACAATGAGCAGTTCTTC,15,TRBJ2-1,.,.,TRBV19
CASRLRAAYNEQFF,TGTGCCAGCAGACTCAGGGCTGCCTACAATGAGCAGTTCTTC,14,TRBJ2-1,.,.,TRBV28
CASSPPLRDQPQHF,TGTGCCAGCAGTCCCCCCCTTCGGGATCAGCCCCAGCATTTT,14,TRBJ1-5,.,.,TRBV6-6
CASSPLAGAEKTQYF,TGCGCCAGCAGCCCTTTAGCGGGGGCCGAGAAGACCCAGTACTTC,15,TRBJ2-5,TRBD2,few,TRBV4-1
CASQHREAETYEQYF,TGTGCCAGCCAACACCGGGAAGCGGAAACCTACGAGCAGTACTTC,15,TRBJ2-7,.,once,TRBV6-5
CASSLANEQFF,TGTGCCAGCAGTTTGGCCAATGAGCAGTTCTTC,11,TRBJ2-1,.,once,TRBV28
CASSQLTSGSYEQYF,TGTGCCAGCAGCCAACTTACTAGCGGGTCCTACGAGCAGTACTTC,15,TRBJ2-7,TRBD2,.,TRBV7-8
CASSQSTGGYSSNQPQHF,TGTGCCAGCAGCCAATCGACGGGGGGGTATAGTAGCAATCAGCCCCAGCATTTT,18,TRBJ1-5,.,.,TRBV4-2
CASSQDIQEKLFF,TGTGCCAGCAGCCAAGATATCCAGGAAAAACTGTTTTTT,13,TRBJ1-4,.,.,TRBV14
CASSPRAGAYSGANVLTF,TGTGCCAGCAGCCCCCGGGCAGGGGCGTACTCTGGGGCCAACGTCCTGACTTTC,18,TRBJ2-6,.,.,TRBV9
CASSFGGGEAFF,TGTGCCAGCAGTTTTGGAGGAGGTGAAGCTTTCTTT,12,TRBJ1-1,.,.,TRBV6-6
CASSLDRGGYSLSYEQYF,TGTGCCAGCAGCTTAGATAGGGGGGGTTACTCCCTCTCCTACGAGCAGTACTTC,18,TRBJ2-7,.,once,TRBV11-2
CASSPGKSGAGEQYF,TGTGCCAGCTCACCAGGAAAAAGCGGGGCCGGCGAGCAGTACTTC,15,TRBJ2-7,TRBD2,.,TRBV18
CASSLQDRVGTEAFF,TGTGCCAGCAGTTTACAAGACAGGGTAGGCACTGAAGCTTTCTTT,15,TRBJ1-1,TRBD1,.,TRBV28
CASNGGRGSSEQFF,TGTGCCTCAAACGGAGGGAGGGGCTCTTCTGAGCAGTTCTTC,14,TRBJ2-1,TRBD2,.,TRBV9
CASSLGLAGGFEETQYF,TGCGCCAGCAGCTTGGGGCTAGCGGGAGGGTTTGAGGAGACCCAGTACTTC,17,TRBJ2-5,TRBD2,.,TRBV5-1
CASSRGQGAGVEAFF,TGTGCCAGCAGTCGCGGGCAGGGGGCTGGGGTTGAAGCTTTCTTT,15,TRBJ1-1,TRBD1,.,TRBV6-1
CACRQGAETEAFF,TGTGCCTGTCGACAGGGGGCAGAGACTGAAGCTTTCTTT,13,TRBJ1-1,TRBD1,.,TRBV30
CASTAGRRYGYTF,TGTGCCAGTACCGCGGGTCGGCGGTATGGCTACACCTTC,13,TRBJ1-2,.,.,TRBV19
CASSPDTSGRYDEQFF,TGTGCCAGCAGCCCCGACACTAGCGGGAGATATGATGAGCAGTTCTTC,16,TRBJ2-1,TRBD2,once,TRBV7-9
CASSNETPKIYGYTF,TGTGCCAGCAGTAACGAGACTCCGAAGATATATGGCTACACCTTC,15,TRBJ1-2,.,.,TRBV28
CASSYSMEPAAGKAFF,TGTGCCAGCAGTTACTCAATGGAGCCCGCGGCGGGAAAAGCTTTCTTT,16,TRBJ1-1,.,.,TRBV6-5
CASRKTGTGGGNEQFF,TGCGCCAGCAGGAAGACCGGGACAGGGGGAGGCAATGAGCAGTTCTTC,16,TRBJ2-1,TRBD1,.,TRBV10-2
CASSQEGGDDTQYF,TGCGCCAGCAGCCAAGAAGGGGGAGACGATACGCAGTATTTT,14,TRBJ2-3,.,.,TRBV4-1
CASTLLAGAYNEQFF,TGCGCCAGCACCCTACTAGCGGGTGCATACAATGAGCAGTTCTTC,15,TRBJ2-1,TRBD2,.,TRBV5-1
CASSSLAGANEQFF,TGTGCCAGCAGCTCCTTAGCGGGGGCCAATGAGCAGTTCTTC,14,TRBJ2-1,TRBD2,.,TRBV11-2
CASSSGQGRPKDGYTF,TGTGCCAGCAGCTCCGGACAGGGGAGGCCTAAGGATGGCTACACCTTC,16,TRBJ1-2,TRBD1,.,TRBV6-6
CANAYTGNEQFF,TGTGCCAACGCCTATACGGGCAATGAGCAGTTCTTC,12,TRBJ2-1,.,.,TRBV2
CASSQQTGVETQYF,TGTGCCAGCAGCCAACAGACAGGGGTGGAGACCCAGTACTTC,14,TRBJ2-5,TRBD1,.,TRBV7-9
CASRGLVGEQFF,TGTGCCAGCAGGGGACTAGTAGGTGAGCAGTTCTTC,12,TRBJ2-1,TRBD2,once,TRBV27
CASSDAGTLYGYTF,TGCGCCAGCAGTGATGCCGGGACTCTATATGGCTACACCTTC,14,TRBJ1-2,.,.,TRBV10-2
CASSPDLNRGLYEQYF,TGTGCCAGCAGCCCGGATCTCAACAGGGGGCTCTACGAGCAGTACTTC,16,TRBJ2-7,TRBD1,.,TRBV5-5
CASSADTSNQPQHF,TGTGCCAGCAGCGCAGACACTTCCAATCAGCCCCAGCATTTT,14,TRBJ1-5,.,.,TRBV6-4
CASSLVSGRLNEQFF,TGTGCCAGCAGCTTAGTGAGCGGGAGGCTCAATGAGCAGTTCTTC,15,TRBJ2-1,TRBD2,.,TRBV7-8
CASSLEAGVGTDTQYF,TGTGCCAGCAGCTTGGAAGCGGGAGTAGGCACAGATACGCAGTATTTT,16,TRBJ2-3,TRBD2,.,TRBV7-3
CASSLRDTEAFF,TGTGCCAGCAGTCTCCGGGACACTGAAGCTTTCTTT,12,TRBJ1-1,.,.,TRBV6-1
CASSRTGNYGYTF,TGTGCCAGCAGCCGGACAGGGAACTATGGCTACACCTTC,13,TRBJ1-2,TRBD1,.,TRBV28